These 32 T cell receptor beta chains share one sample of origin, sequenced in a study of stem cell transplantation in POMP-related autoinflammatory disease. Which antigens these TCRs recognize remains unknown. Method: immunoSEQ multiplex PCR; TCRdb's copy keeps in-frame clones and lacks some. The sample includes thousands of clones, about nine tenths of them seen just once. General study findings and limits: Across all analyzed T-cell subsets, patients with PRAID tended toward reduced diversity and increased clonality. Patients with PRAID showed a restricted number of unique TRB V-J gene pairings.

The source was CD8+ T cells from PBMCs, collected before stem cell transplantation. Receptors were obtained from a human donor with POMP-related autoinflammation and immune dysregulation (PRAID).

This rearrangement joins TRBV19 to TRBJ1-2, with D perhaps TRBD1 (6 bases). Trimming removed 7 bases at V and 8 bases at J, with 11 bases between. The CDR3 contains 11 residues. Germline V lookup: CDR1 LNHDA, CDR2 SQIVND (reference sequence). The CDR3 reads CASNFGGGYTF. Written as DNA, the CDR3 is TGTGCCAGTAATTTCGGGGGCGGCTACACCTTC.

The chain carries TRBV7-9 and TRBJ2-1; TRBD2 aligns across 10 bases. The V and J ends lost 2 bases and 4 bases, in that order; junction bases with no gene match: 5. This CDR3 contains 16 residues. The germline V gene has CDR1 SEHNR and CDR2 FQNEAQ (reference sequence). For the CDR3, the DNA is TGTGCCAGCAGCTTACTAGCGGGAGCGTTGTACAATGAGCAGTTCTTC. It codes for CASSLLAGALYNEQFF.

This clone was picked up one time. The genes are TRBV25-1 and TRBJ2-2; tentatively, D is TRBD1 (6 bases). Trimming pared 4 bases from V and 6 bases from J, leaving 9 bases between. There are 13 residues in the CDR3. Germline V gene sequence: CDR1 MGHDK, CDR2 SYGVNS. The CDR3 here is CASSVTGSGELFF. The CDR3 DNA sequence: TGTGCCAGCAGTGTTACAGGGTCCGGGGAGCTGTTTTTT.

The chain links TRBV7-9 to TRBJ1-1; possible D gene TRBD1, 6 bases. The length of the CDR3 is 14 residues. CDR1 is SEHNR and CDR2 is FQNEAQ in the germline V gene (reference sequence). V was shortened by 5 bases and J by 4 bases, with 14 bases between the two germline ends. The CDR3 here is CASSQPGAVTEAFF. CDR3 DNA: TGTGCCAGCAGCCAGCCAGGGGCAGTCACTGAAGCTTTCTTT.

The J gene is TRBJ2-1, the V gene TRBV5-6; D is unclear. Germline V gives CDR1 SGHDT, CDR2 YYEEEE. This CDR3 contains 13 residues. V gave up 1 base and J gave up 6 bases, with 8 bases separating them. CDR3 coding DNA: TGTGCCAGCAGCTTGTCAGAAATCAATGAGCAGTTCTTC. Translation gives CASSLSEINEQFF.

As DNA, the CDR3 is TGTGCCAGCAGCTTTCCGTCGGCCAGGGGGACTAGCACAGATACGCAGTATTTT. Amino acids: CASSFPSARGTSTDTQYF. The chain combines TRBV28 with TRBJ2-3; D may be TRBD1 (7 bases). The CDR3 is 18 amino acids. Germline loops: CDR1 MDHEN, CDR2 SYDVKM. V lost 6 bases and J 0 bases, leaving 22 bases between the germline ends.

The chain carries TRBV11-2 and TRBJ2-2; D unresolved. Trimming pared 5 bases from V and 6 bases from J, leaving 7 bases between. The CDR3 has 12 residues. The V gene's germline CDR1 is SGHAT and CDR2 FQNNGV. The CDR3 nucleotides read TGTGCCAGCAGCACCACAGCCGGGGAGCTGTTTTTT. The encoded protein is CASSTTAGELFF.

The chain joins TRBV11-2 to TRBJ2-1; D may be TRBD2 (6 bases). The V end was cut by 1 base, the J end by 2 bases, with 12 bases between. CDR1 and CDR2 (germline): SGHAT, FQNNGV. The CDR3 contains 16 residues. The CDR3 region is CASSLVRWGAYNEQFF. The CDR3 DNA reads as TGTGCCAGCAGCTTAGTGCGTTGGGGGGCCTACAATGAGCAGTTCTTC.

Only a few counts were recorded for this clone. The chain is built from TRBV19 and TRBJ1-5; D uncertain. V shed 0 bases and J shed 2 bases, with 8 bases lying between them. The CDR3 sequence is 15 residues long. CDR1 and CDR2 (germline): LNHDA, SQIVND (reference sequence). The CDR3 nucleotides are TGTGCCAGTAGTATAGACAACGCGGGCAATCAGCCCCAGCATTTT. It encodes CASSIDNAGNQPQHF. The full variable domain, rest sourced from reference TRBV19 and TRBJ1-5, is DGGITQSPKYLFRKEGQNVTLSCEQNLNHDAMYWYRQDPGQGLRLIYYSQIVNDFQKGDIAEGYSVSREKKESFPLTVTSAQKNPTAFYLCASSIDNAGNQPQHFGDGTRLSIL.

Notes on this clone: Sequence at one end of the junction differs from germline and may be a read error. This chain's CDR3 is CANSLWGGSPLHF. The CDR3, as DNA: TGTGCCAACAGTTTATGGGGAGGCTCACCCCTCCACTTT. V gene TRBV27 combines with J gene TRBJ1-6; D not resolved. The CDR3 is 13 residues long. In germline, CDR1 is MNHEY, CDR2 SMNVEV (reference sequence).

V gene TRBV9 combines with J gene TRBJ2-7, with D perhaps matching TRBD1 or TRBD2 (5 bases each). This CDR3 is built from 13 residues. Looked up from germline, CDR1 is SGDLS and CDR2 is YYNGEE. V lost 2 bases, J lost 4 bases, and 10 bases lay in between. This CDR3 reads CASSVGDPYEQYF. DNA of the CDR3: TGTGCCAGCAGCGTGGGGGACCCTTACGAGCAGTACTTC.

CDR3 coding DNA: TGTGCCAGCAGCTTGGCTGGACAGGAAGCTTTCTTT. Translated: CASSLAGQEAFF. The V and J genes are TRBV5-4 and TRBJ1-1, with D possibly TRBD1 on 6 matching bases. Germline values: CDR1 SGHNT, CDR2 YYREEE (reference sequence). V was pared by 0 bases and J by 8 bases, with 8 bases between. CDR3 length equals 12 residues.

J is TRBJ2-7 and V is TRBV7-9; D is unclear. Germline V gene lookup returns CDR1 SEHNR and CDR2 FQNEAQ (reference sequence). Between the trimmed V and J ends, which lost 5 bases and 5 bases, there was a span of 7 bases. This CDR3 spans 11 amino acids. The CDR3 is CASSAFHEQYF. The CDR3, as DNA: TGTGCCAGCAGCGCCTTCCACGAGCAGTACTTC.

V is TRBV6-5 and J is TRBJ1-5; D perhaps matches TRBD1 (6 bases). With 2 bases removed from V and 5 bases from J, the gap between germline ends came to 10 bases. The germline V gene encodes CDR1 MNHEY and CDR2 SVGAGI. The CDR3 is 14 residues long. CDR3 in amino acids: CASSYGTGHQPQHF. The CDR3 DNA reads TGTGCCAGCAGTTACGGAACAGGGCATCAGCCCCAGCATTTT.

The rearrangement joins TRBV11-2 to TRBJ2-3; no clear D. Germline lookup yields CDR1 SGHAT and CDR2 FQNNGV. The length of the CDR3 is 12 residues. V dropped 6 bases and J dropped 5 bases, with 9 bases sitting between them. CDR3 in amino acids: CASSSPGDTQYF. In DNA, the CDR3 is TGTGCCAGCAGTTCCCCCGGAGATACGCAGTATTTT.

This clone was picked up a small number of times. V gene TRBV4-1 combines with J gene TRBJ1-5; D is undetermined. CDR1 and CDR2 from the germline V gene are MGHRA and YSYEKL. V was trimmed by 0 bases and J by 6 bases, leaving 12 bases between them. The CDR3 contains 15 residues. CDR3 residues: CASSQDIGVGQPQHF. CDR3 in DNA: TGCGCCAGCAGCCAAGATATCGGGGTGGGTCAGCCCCAGCATTTT.

The V and J genes are TRBV5-4 and TRBJ2-1, with TRBD1 matching 10 bases. Germline V gives CDR1 SGHNT, CDR2 YYREEE (reference sequence). The V gene end was trimmed by 4 bases and the J gene end by 3 bases; junction bases not matched to a gene: 7. This CDR3 comprises 16 residues. CDR3 protein: CASSLRWTGGYNEQFF. DNA for the CDR3: TGTGCCAGCAGCCTCAGGTGGACAGGGGGCTACAATGAGCAGTTCTTC.

This clone was seen more than once but under ten times. V gene TRBV23-1 combines with J gene TRBJ1-5, with D uncertain. TRBV23-1 falls under the ORF class, with uncertain function. The V end was cut by 8 bases, the J end by 4 bases, with 6 bases between. The CDR3 spans 11 residues. CDR3 nucleotide sequence: TGCGCCAGCCCGAGGAATCAGCCCCAGCATTTT. This encodes CASPRNQPQHF.

The CDR3 sequence is CASYEEGADTGELFF. CDR3 DNA sequence: TGTGCCAGTTACGAGGAGGGCGCAGACACCGGGGAGCTGTTTTTT. The chain is built from TRBV5-4 and TRBJ2-2, with a weak D call TRBD2 (6 bases). The ends were cut back, 8 bases at V and 3 bases at J, with 17 bases in the middle. There are 15 residues in the CDR3. Germline CDR1 SGHNT, CDR2 YYREEE (reference sequence).

The chain joins TRBV7-3 to TRBJ2-5; 10 positions match TRBD2. V dropped 5 bases and J dropped 4; count of bases not matched to a gene: 10. Germline lookup yields CDR1 SGHTA and CDR2 FQGTGA. This CDR3 is built from 16 residues. The CDR3, as DNA: TGTGCCAGCAGCCCGGGACTAGCGACTGGGTCAGAGACCCAGTACTTC. Its protein is CASSPGLATGSETQYF.

The rearrangement links TRBV6-1 to TRBJ2-6; the D is unclear. This CDR3 spans 15 amino acids. Germline lookup yields CDR1 MNHNS and CDR2 SASEGT. Trimming removed 7 bases from V and 0 bases from J, with 10 bases in between. DNA of the CDR3: TGTGCCAGCAAAGTCCGGACCTCTGGGGCCAACGTCCTGACTTTC. It translates to CASKVRTSGANVLTF.

V usage is TRBV29-1 and J usage is TRBJ2-4, with 9 bases lining up with TRBD1. Looked up from germline, CDR1 is SQVTM and CDR2 is ANQGSEA. V gave up 3 bases and J gave up 5 bases; unmatched junction bases: 2. The CDR3 covers 13 residues. The CDR3 nucleotides are TGCAGCGTTGAGGACAGGGGTCAAAACATTCAGTACTTC. It translates to CSVEDRGQNIQYF.

The V and J genes are TRBV6-5 and TRBJ2-1, with D tentatively TRBD2 (6 bases). The CDR3 consists of 14 residues. V lost 6 bases and J lost 3, with 12 bases in between. Germline values: CDR1 MNHEY, CDR2 SVGAGI. CDR3 region: CASSLSSVYNEQFF. DNA for the CDR3: TGTGCCAGCAGCCTCTCTAGCGTCTACAATGAGCAGTTCTTC.

V usage is TRBV19 and J usage is TRBJ2-7; 7 bases line up with TRBD1. The CDR3 extends over 13 amino acids. In germline, CDR1 is LNHDA, CDR2 SQIVND (reference sequence). V dropped 3 bases and J dropped 5; count of bases not matched to a gene: 4. DNA of the CDR3: TGTGCCAGTAGTATGACAGGGTCCCACGAGCAGTACTTC. Translation: CASSMTGSHEQYF.

In the case of this clone: The junction departs from germline at one end; a sequencing error may be responsible. This rearrangement joins TRBV4-1 to TRBJ2-2, with TRBD1 identical over 7 bases. Germline CDR1 and CDR2: MGHRA and YSYEKL. There are 12 residues in the CDR3. CDR3 residues: CVSSQGDGELFF. For the CDR3, the DNA is TGCGTCAGCAGCCAGGGGGACGGGGAGCTGTTTTTT.

This clone turned up a few times. V and J are TRBV10-3 and TRBJ1-2; D is possibly TRBD1 (6 bases). Germline V gives CDR1 ENHRY, CDR2 SYGVKD. Trimming took off 3 bases at V and 4 bases at J, with 12 bases between the two ends. CDR3 length: 14 residues. The CDR3 nucleotides are TGTGCCATCAGTGACCCGGACAGAAGCTATGGCTACACCTTC. Translated: CAISDPDRSYGYTF.

The rearrangement joins TRBV7-9 to TRBJ2-5; TRBD2 aligns across 15 bases. With V trimmed by 5 bases and J by 5 bases, 9 bases remained unmatched. CDR1 and CDR2 from the germline V gene are SEHNR and FQNEAQ (reference sequence). This CDR3 has 17 residues. The CDR3 DNA reads TGTGCCAGCAGCCCCGGGACTAGCGGGGGGCCTTCGGAGACCCAGTACTTC. Translated: CASSPGTSGGPSETQYF.

The chain has TRBV27 and TRBJ2-3; TRBD2 aligns across 9 bases. The CDR3 has 16 amino acids. The V gene's germline CDR1 is MNHEY and CDR2 SMNVEV (reference sequence). Trimming at V came to 8 bases and at J to 2 bases, leaving 11 bases not matched to a gene. The chain's CDR3 is CASATTSGKSTDTQYF. As DNA, the CDR3 is TGTGCCAGCGCTACGACTAGCGGAAAATCCACAGATACGCAGTATTTT.

DNA of the CDR3: TGTGCCTGGAGTGTGGGGACTAGCATCACAGATACGCAGTATTTT. As protein: CAWSVGTSITDTQYF. The V gene is TRBV30, the J gene TRBJ2-3, with 9 nucleotides matching TRBD2. There are 15 residues in the CDR3. Trimming removed 0 bases from V and 2 bases from J; junction bases left unmatched: 3. Germline CDR1 reads GTSNPN; CDR2 reads SVGIG (reference sequence).

CDR3: CASSQDPGQDFTGELFF. CDR3 coding DNA: TGCGCCAGCAGCCAAGATCCGGGACAGGACTTCACCGGGGAGCTGTTTTTT. The chain couples TRBV4-1 to TRBJ2-2; 8 positions agree with TRBD1. V dropped 0 bases and J dropped 4; count of bases not matched to a gene: 7. This CDR3 comprises 17 residues. Germline CDR1 MGHRA, CDR2 YSYEKL.

The chain has TRBV15 and TRBJ2-5; tentatively, D is TRBD2 (5 bases). Trimming pared 4 bases from V and 4 bases from J, leaving 16 bases between. This CDR3 is built from 15 residues. Per germline, CDR1 LNHNV and CDR2 YYDKDF (reference sequence). CDR3 sequence reads: CATSKSGGYLETQYF. The CDR3 coding sequence is TGTGCCACCAGCAAGTCAGGAGGCTATTTAGAGACCCAGTACTTC.

This sequence joins TRBV7-6 and TRBJ2-5, with TRBD2 matching over 13 bases. The CDR3 contains 17 residues. Germline lookup yields CDR1 SGHVS and CDR2 FNYEAQ. J gave up 5 bases and V 2 bases, and 8 bases lay outside the gene matches. The CDR3 sequence is CASSLRTSGGAGETQYF. The CDR3 DNA is TGTGCCAGCAGCTTAAGGACTAGCGGGGGAGCGGGGGAGACCCAGTACTTC.